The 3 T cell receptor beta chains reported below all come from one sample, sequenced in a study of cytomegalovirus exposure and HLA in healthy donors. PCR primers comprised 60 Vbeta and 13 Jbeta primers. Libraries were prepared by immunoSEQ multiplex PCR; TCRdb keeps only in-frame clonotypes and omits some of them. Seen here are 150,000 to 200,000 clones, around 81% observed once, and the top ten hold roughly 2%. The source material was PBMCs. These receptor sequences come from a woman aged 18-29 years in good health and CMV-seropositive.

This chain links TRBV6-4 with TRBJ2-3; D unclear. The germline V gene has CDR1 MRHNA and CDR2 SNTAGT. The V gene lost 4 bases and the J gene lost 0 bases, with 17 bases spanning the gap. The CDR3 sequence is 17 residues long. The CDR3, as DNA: TGTGCCAGCAGTGCTTTTTCTAGTTCTCCTAGCACAGATACGCAGTATTTT. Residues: CASSAFSSSPSTDTQYF.

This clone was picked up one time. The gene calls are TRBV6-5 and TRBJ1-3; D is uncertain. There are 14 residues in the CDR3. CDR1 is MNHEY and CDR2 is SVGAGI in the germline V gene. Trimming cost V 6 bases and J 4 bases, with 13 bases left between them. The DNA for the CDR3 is TGTGCCAGCAGCCAGGCGGGTGCGGGAAACACCATATATTTT. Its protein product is CASSQAGAGNTIYF.

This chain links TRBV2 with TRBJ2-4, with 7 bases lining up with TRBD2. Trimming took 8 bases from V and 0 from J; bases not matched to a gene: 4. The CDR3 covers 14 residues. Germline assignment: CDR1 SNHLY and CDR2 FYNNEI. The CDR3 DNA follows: TGTGCCAGCTTAGCGGGCCTAGCCAAAAACATTCAGTACTTC. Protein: CASLAGLAKNIQYF.